The clone carrying this T cell receptor beta chain was counted between two and nine times. After isolation, RNA underwent reverse transcription to generate cDNA as the sequencing template. Sequencing used immunoSEQ multiplex PCR; TCRdb keeps in-frame clones, though not all of them. This table has over 95,000 clones, approximately 51% appearing once. The data derive from a study of CD8+ T cells in alopecia areata. CDR1 and CDR2 from the germline V gene are LNHDA and SQIVND (reference sequence). The V gene lost 10 bases and the J gene lost 0 bases, with 14 bases spanning the gap. This CDR3 is built from 14 residues. This sample's treatment: oral pan-JAK inhibitor, 5-10 mg twice daily.

The clonotype was recovered from a human donor with alopecia areata. Here the sequenced sample was CD4+ T cells sorted from blood, taken at week 24, from a patient treated with tofacitinib. The chain carries TRBV19 and TRBJ2-3, with a possible D match to TRBD2 (6 bases). The CDR3 DNA reads as TGTGCCACTACCTTCGGGGGAAGCACAGATACGCAGTATTTT. It yields the protein CATTFGGSTDTQYF.